This T cell receptor (beta chain) was captured in a study of cytomegalovirus exposure and HLA in healthy donors. Study conclusions and caveats: Researchers had no immune exposure information except CMV serostatus available. The listing of 150 to 200 TCR beta chains classed them as cytomegalovirus-associated.

In the PCR, 60 Vbeta and 13 Jbeta primers were used. Sequenced by immunoSEQ multiplex PCR; TCRdb stores in-frame clones only, minus some. Of about 120,000 clones listed, 70% to 85% were seen once; the top ten hold about 2.7%. The V end was cut by 7 bases, the J end by 1 base, with 13 bases between. The CDR3 runs to 14 residues. CDR1 SGHVS and CDR2 FQNEAQ come from the germline V gene. A remark on this clone: Antigen: not known.

The clonotype comes from a young woman in good health and CMV-seronegative. Input material: PBMCs. This sequence joins TRBV7-8 and TRBJ2-5, with TRBD1 as a possible D gene (6 bases). As DNA, the CDR3 is TGTGCCAGCAACTACGGACAGAGCCAAGAGACCCAGTACTTC. Protein: CASNYGQSQETQYF. The variable domain in full, completed from reference TRBV7-8 and TRBJ2-5, reads GAGVSQSPRYKVAKRGQDVALRCDPISGHVSLFWYQQALGQGPEFLTYFQNEAQLDKSGLPSDRFFAERPEGSVSTLKIQRTQQEDSAVYLCASNYGQSQETQYFGPGTRLLVL.